This entry lists 6 T cell receptor beta chains sequenced from one sample in a study of OX40 agonist ivuxolimab in advanced cancers. Sequencing was performed with immunoSEQ multiplex PCR; in TCRdb, only in-frame clones are kept and a portion is missing. The data hold 45,000 to 65,000 clones, with approximately 75% observed a single time. The sample was CD4+ or CD8+ T cells sorted from blood, taken in a trial of the OX40 agonist ivuxolimab. The origin of the receptors is an adult with an advanced solid tumor such as melanoma, head and neck, liver or kidney cancer.

The genes are TRBV11-3 and TRBJ1-2; possible D gene TRBD1, 6 bases. Germline CDR1 is SGHNT and CDR2 is YENEEA. V was trimmed by 4 bases and J by 4 bases, leaving 13 bases between them. The CDR3 has 14 amino acids. Written as DNA, the CDR3 is TGTGCCAGCAGCTCCCCCGACAGGAGCTATGGCTACACCTTC. The encoded protein is CASSSPDRSYGYTF.

This chain links TRBV11-2 with TRBJ2-5, with 7 bases matching TRBD2. This CDR3 has 16 residues. The V segment lost 5 bases and the J segment 4 bases; nucleotides outside the gene matches: 13. CDR1 and CDR2 (germline): SGHAT, FQNNGV. The CDR3 DNA reads as TGTGCCAGCAGCCTGGCTCGACTAGCCCAGAGAGAGACCCAGTACTTC. Translating it yields CASSLARLAQRETQYF.

The chain combines TRBV6-6 with TRBJ1-6; D gene unclear. Germline lookup yields CDR1 MNHNY and CDR2 SVGAGI (reference sequence). V lost 2 bases and J lost 6, with 14 bases in between. CDR3 length equals 16 residues. Written as DNA, the CDR3 is TGTGCCAGCAGTTACCCCGGGGTCGATAGTAATTCACCCCTCCACTTT. Amino acids: CASSYPGVDSNSPLHF.

The chain's CDR3 is CASGFAQETQYF. CDR3 coding DNA: TGTGCTAGTGGTTTCGCCCAAGAGACCCAGTACTTC. This sequence joins TRBV12-5 and TRBJ2-5; D gene uncertain. V gave up 3 bases and J gave up 1 base, with 3 bases separating them. There are 12 residues in the CDR3. The germline V gene encodes CDR1 LGHNT and CDR2 FRNRAP. Full variable domain (rest looked up from reference TRBV12-5 and TRBJ2-5): DARVTQTPRHKVTEMGQEVTMRCQPILGHNTVFWYRQTMMQGLELLAYFRNRAPLDDSGMPKDRFSAEMPDATLATLKIQPSEPRDSAVYFCASGFAQETQYFGPGTRLLVL.

The chain recombines TRBV7-2 with TRBJ2-3; possible D gene TRBD1, 6 bases. The CDR3 extends over 14 amino acids. CDR1 is SGHTA, CDR2 FQGNSA, per germline. The ends were cut back, 5 bases at V and 2 bases at J, with 11 bases in the middle. The CDR3 region has the DNA TGTGCCAGCAGCCAGGGGATTCACACAGATACGCAGTATTTT. Translation: CASSQGIHTDTQYF.

The chain recombines TRBV19 with TRBJ2-5, with D possibly being TRBD2 (5 bases). The CDR3 extends over 11 amino acids. Germline values: CDR1 LNHDA, CDR2 SQIVND (reference sequence). The germline V and J ends were trimmed by 6 bases and 11 bases, with 13 bases remaining between them. The CDR3 DNA reads as TGTGCCAGTAGCAATACTAGGCTTCAGTACTTC. Its translation: CASSNTRLQYF.